These 7 T cell receptor beta chains were sequenced from one sample in a study of T cells after yellow fever vaccination. TCRdb processed the 5' RACE reads anew with MiXCR; each CDR3 protein has one entry. The data show 200,000 to 300,000 distinct CDR3 sequences, with more than 6.5% seen just once and about 0.95% held by the top ten. The sequencing here drew on CD4+ T cells sorted from PBMCs, taken on the day of the yellow fever booster vaccination. The receptors were sampled from a man between 25 and 39 years old who received the YFV17D yellow fever vaccine.

The chain carries TRBV7-9 and TRBJ1-1; TRBD1 matches at 9 bases. CDR3 length: 15 amino acids. The germline V gene encodes CDR1 SEHNR and CDR2 FQNEAQ (reference sequence). Germline trimming cut 4 bases from V and 4 bases from J; bases unmatched to any gene: 7. The CDR3 DNA follows: TGTGCCAGCAGCTCAACAGGGGGCGAATTCACTGAAGCTTTCTTT. Translated: CASSSTGGEFTEAFF.

The V call is TRBV5-1, the J call TRBJ2-3; D may be TRBD1 (5 bases). With 5 bases removed from V and 3 bases from J, the gap between germline ends came to 13 bases. CDR1 is SGHRS and CDR2 is YFSETQ in the germline V gene. The CDR3 spans 14 residues. CDR3: CASRWNDRTDTQYF. The CDR3 region has the DNA TGCGCCAGCAGGTGGAACGACAGAACAGATACGCAGTATTTT.

The gene calls are TRBV6-5 and TRBJ2-2; the match to TRBD1 covers 8 bases. The junction had 3 bases not matched to a gene; V was cut back by 2 bases and J by 4 bases. The V gene's germline CDR1 is MNHEY and CDR2 SVGAGI. This CDR3 comprises 15 residues. The DNA of the CDR3 is TGTGCCAGCAGTTACAGACAGGGGAGCACCGGGGAGCTGTTTTTT. Translated, it gives CASSYRQGSTGELFF.

The V call is TRBV7-9, the J call TRBJ2-3; TRBD1 might be the D (5 bases). The V gene's germline CDR1 is SEHNR and CDR2 FQNEAQ (reference sequence). The CDR3 loop spans 15 amino acids. V lost 2 bases, J lost 3 bases, and 12 bases lay in between. The CDR3 reads CASSLRQGRTDTQYF. DNA for the CDR3: TGTGCCAGCAGCTTACGGCAGGGCCGAACAGATACGCAGTATTTT.

The table lists this clonotype with many counts. The chain combines TRBV20-1 with TRBJ2-3; 10 bases fit TRBD2. Unmatched junction bases numbered 5, after V lost 6 bases and J lost 2 bases. This CDR3 region has 14 residues. Germline V CDR1 and CDR2: DFQATT, SNEGSKA (reference sequence). Here the CDR3 reads CSARGLANTDTQYF. The CDR3 DNA reads as TGCAGTGCACGGGGACTAGCGAACACAGATACGCAGTATTTT.

In this sample, this clonotype turned up many times. The chain employs TRBV20-1 and TRBJ2-7, with D uncertain. CDR3 length: 13 residues. Germline loops: CDR1 DFQATT, CDR2 SNEGSKA (reference sequence). With 7 bases removed from V and 4 bases from J, the gap between germline ends came to 17 bases. CDR3 sequence (DNA): TGCAGTGGATCTAGGGAAGAAACTTACGAGCAGTACTTC. Protein: CSGSREETYEQYF.

This clonotype was counted many times. V usage is TRBV4-2 and J usage is TRBJ1-5; no reliable D call. The germline V gene has CDR1 LGHNA and CDR2 YNFKEQ. The CDR3 runs to 16 residues. The V end lost 3 bases, the J end lost 5 bases, and 17 bases lay between the germline ends. The CDR3 DNA reads TGTGCCAGCAGCCATGTAACGGTTAACCTGGATCAGCCCCAGCATTTT. Translated, it gives CASSHVTVNLDQPQHF.